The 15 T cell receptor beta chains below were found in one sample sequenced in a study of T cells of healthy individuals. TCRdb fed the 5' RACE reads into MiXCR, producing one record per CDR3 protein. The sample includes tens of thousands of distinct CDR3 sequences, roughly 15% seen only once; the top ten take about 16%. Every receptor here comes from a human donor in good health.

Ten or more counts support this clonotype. The CDR3 DNA follows: TGTGCCAGCAGCTTAGTCTACAGGAACACTGAAGCTTTCTTT. It encodes CASSLVYRNTEAFF. This rearrangement joins TRBV7-2 to TRBJ1-1; D not certain. Trimming cost V 1 base and J 1 base, with 7 bases left between them. Germline V gene lookup returns CDR1 SGHTA and CDR2 FQGNSA. This CDR3 region has 14 residues.

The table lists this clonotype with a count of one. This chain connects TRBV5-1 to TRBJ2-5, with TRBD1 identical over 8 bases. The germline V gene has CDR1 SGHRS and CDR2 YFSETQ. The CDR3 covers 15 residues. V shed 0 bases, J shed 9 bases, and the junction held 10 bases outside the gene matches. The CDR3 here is CASSLEIGQGEAQYF. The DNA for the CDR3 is TGCGCCAGCAGCTTGGAGATCGGACAGGGCGAGGCCCAGTACTTC.

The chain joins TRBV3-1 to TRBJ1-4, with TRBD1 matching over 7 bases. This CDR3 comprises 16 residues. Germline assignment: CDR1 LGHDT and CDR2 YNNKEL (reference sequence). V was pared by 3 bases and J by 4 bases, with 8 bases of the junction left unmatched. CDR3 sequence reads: CASSQGRGTVNEKLFF. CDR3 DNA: TGTGCCAGCAGCCAGGGTCGAGGGACAGTTAATGAAAAACTGTTTTTT.

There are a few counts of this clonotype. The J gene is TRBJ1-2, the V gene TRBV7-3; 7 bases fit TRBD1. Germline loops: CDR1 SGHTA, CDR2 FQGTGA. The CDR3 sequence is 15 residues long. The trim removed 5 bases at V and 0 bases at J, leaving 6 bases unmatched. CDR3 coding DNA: TGTGCCAGCAGCCCTAACGGACAGGCTAACTATGGCTACACCTTC. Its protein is CASSPNGQANYGYTF.

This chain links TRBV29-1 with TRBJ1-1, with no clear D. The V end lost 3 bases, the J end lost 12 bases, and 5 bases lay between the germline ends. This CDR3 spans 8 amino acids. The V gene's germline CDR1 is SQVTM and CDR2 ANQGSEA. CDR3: CSVESTFF. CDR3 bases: TGCAGCGTTGAGTCGACTTTCTTT.

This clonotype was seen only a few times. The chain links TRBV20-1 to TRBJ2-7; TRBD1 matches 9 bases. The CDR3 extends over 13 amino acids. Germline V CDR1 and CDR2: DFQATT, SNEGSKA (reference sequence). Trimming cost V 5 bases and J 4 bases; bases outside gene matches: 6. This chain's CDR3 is CSASGTGLYEQYF. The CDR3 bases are TGCAGTGCTTCCGGGACAGGGTTATACGAGCAGTACTTC.

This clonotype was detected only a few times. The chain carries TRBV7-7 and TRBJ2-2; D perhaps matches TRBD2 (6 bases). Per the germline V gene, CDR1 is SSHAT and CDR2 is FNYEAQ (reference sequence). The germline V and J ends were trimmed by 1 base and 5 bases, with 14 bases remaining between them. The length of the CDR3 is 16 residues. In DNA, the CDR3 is TGTGCCAGCAGCTTAGGACGCGGGGTGGGGACCGGGGAGCTGTTTTTT. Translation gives CASSLGRGVGTGELFF. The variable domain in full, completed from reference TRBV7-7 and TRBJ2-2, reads GAGVSQSPRYKVTKRGQDVTLRCDPISSHATLYWYQQALGQGPEFLTYFNYEAQPDKSGLPSDRFSAERPEGSISTLTIQRTEQRDSAMYRCASSLGRGVGTGELFFGEGSRLTVL.

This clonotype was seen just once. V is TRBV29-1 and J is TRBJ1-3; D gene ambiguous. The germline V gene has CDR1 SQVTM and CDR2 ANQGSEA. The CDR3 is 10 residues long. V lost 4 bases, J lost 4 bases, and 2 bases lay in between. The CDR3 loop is CSVVGNTIYF. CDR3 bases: TGCAGCGTTGTAGGAAACACCATATATTTT.

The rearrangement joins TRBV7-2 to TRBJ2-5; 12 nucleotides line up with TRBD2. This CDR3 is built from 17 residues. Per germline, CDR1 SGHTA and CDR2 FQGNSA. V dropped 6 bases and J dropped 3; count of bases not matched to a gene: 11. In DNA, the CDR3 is TGTGCCAGCAGTCCAATCGGCCGGACTAGCGGGGAAGAGACCCAGTACTTC. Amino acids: CASSPIGRTSGEETQYF.

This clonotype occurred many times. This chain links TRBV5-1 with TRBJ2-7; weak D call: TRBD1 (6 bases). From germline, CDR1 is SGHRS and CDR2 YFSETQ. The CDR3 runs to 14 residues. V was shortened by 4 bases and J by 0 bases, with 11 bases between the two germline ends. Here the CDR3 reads CASSPRGFSYEQYF. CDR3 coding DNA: TGCGCCAGCAGCCCCAGGGGTTTCTCCTACGAGCAGTACTTC.

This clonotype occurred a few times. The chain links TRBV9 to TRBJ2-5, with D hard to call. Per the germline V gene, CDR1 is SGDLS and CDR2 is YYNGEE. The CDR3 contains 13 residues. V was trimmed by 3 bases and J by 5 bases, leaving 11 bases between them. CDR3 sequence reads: CASSGSTGETQYF. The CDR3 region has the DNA TGTGCCAGCAGCGGATCTACCGGGGAGACCCAGTACTTC.

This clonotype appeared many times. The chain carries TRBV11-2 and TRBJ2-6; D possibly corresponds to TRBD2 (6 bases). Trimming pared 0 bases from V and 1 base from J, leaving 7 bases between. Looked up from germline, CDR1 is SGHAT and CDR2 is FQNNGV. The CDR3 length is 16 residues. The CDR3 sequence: CASSLEGGSGANVLTF. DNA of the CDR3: TGTGCCAGCAGCTTAGAGGGGGGATCTGGGGCCAACGTCCTGACTTTC.

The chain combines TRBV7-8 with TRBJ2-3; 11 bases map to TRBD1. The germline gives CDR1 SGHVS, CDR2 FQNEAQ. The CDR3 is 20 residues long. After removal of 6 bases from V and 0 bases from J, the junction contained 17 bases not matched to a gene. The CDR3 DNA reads TGTGCCAGCAGTTTACCCGGACAGGGGGCAATATCGGGCAGCACAGATACGCAGTATTTT. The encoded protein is CASSLPGQGAISGSTDTQYF.

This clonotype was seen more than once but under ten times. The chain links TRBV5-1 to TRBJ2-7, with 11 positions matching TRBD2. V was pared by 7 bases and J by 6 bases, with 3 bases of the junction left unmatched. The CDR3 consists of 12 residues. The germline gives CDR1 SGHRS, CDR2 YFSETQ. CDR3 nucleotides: TGCGCCAGCTCTACTAGCGGGAGCGAGCAGTACTTC. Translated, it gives CASSTSGSEQYF.

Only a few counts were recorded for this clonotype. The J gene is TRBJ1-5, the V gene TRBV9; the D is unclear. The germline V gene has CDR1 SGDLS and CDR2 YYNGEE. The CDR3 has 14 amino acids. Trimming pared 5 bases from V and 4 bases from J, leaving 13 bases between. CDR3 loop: CASRGRSLNQPQHF. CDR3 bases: TGTGCCAGCAGAGGACGGTCCCTTAATCAGCCCCAGCATTTT.